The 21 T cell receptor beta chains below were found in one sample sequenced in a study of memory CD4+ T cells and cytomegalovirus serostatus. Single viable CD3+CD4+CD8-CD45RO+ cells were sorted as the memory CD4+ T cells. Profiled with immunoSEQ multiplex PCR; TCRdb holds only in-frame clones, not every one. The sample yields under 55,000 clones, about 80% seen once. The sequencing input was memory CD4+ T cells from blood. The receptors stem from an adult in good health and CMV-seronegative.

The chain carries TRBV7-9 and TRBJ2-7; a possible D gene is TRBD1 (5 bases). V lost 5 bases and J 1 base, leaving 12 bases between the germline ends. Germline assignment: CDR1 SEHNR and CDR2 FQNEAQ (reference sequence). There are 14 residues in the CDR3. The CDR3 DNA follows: TGTGCCAGCAGCCCCCGGACATTTTCCTACGAGCAGTACTTC. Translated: CASSPRTFSYEQYF.

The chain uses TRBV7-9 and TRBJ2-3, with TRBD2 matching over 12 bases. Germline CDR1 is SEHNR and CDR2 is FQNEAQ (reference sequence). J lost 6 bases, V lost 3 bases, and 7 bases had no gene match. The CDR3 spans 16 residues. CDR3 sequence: CASSFGGLAGGDTQYF. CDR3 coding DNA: TGTGCCAGCAGCTTCGGGGGCCTAGCGGGAGGGGATACGCAGTATTTT.

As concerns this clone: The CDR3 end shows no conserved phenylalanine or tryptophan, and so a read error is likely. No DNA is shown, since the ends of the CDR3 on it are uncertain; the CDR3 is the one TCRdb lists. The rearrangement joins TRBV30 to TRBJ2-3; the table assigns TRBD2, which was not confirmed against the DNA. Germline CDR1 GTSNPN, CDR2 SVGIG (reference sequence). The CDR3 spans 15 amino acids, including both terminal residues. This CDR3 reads CAWSGTGTSGGALKI.

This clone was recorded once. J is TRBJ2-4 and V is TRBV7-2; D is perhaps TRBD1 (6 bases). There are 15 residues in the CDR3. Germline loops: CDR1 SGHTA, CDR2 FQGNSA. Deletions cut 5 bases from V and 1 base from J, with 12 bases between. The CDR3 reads CASSPYQGAKNIQYF. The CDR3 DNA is TGTGCCAGCAGCCCTTATCAGGGGGCCAAAAACATTCAGTACTTC.

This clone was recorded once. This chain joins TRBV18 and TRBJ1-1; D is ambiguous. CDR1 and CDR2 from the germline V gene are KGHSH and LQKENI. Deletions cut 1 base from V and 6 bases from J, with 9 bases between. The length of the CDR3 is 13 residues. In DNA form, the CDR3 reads TGTGCCAGCTCACCACATAATGACGCTGAAGCTTTCTTT. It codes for CASSPHNDAEAFF.

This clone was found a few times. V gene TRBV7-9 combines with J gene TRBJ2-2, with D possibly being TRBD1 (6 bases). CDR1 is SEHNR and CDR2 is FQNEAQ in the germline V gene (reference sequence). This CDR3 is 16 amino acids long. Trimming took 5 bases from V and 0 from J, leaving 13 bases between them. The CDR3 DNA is TGTGCCAGCAGCCCAGACAGGCCTTCGAACACCGGGGAGCTGTTTTTT. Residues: CASSPDRPSNTGELFF.

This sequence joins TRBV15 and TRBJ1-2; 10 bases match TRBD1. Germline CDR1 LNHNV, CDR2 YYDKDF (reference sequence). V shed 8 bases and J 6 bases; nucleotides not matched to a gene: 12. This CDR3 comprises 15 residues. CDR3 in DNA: TGTGCCACCGCTCGCCCCGGGACAGGGGATCATGGCTACACCTTC. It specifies CATARPGTGDHGYTF.

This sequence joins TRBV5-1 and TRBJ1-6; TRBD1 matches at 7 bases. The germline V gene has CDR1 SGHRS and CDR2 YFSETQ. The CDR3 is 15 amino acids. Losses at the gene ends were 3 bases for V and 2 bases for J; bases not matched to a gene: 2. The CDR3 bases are TGCGCCAGCAGCTCAGGGACAGCCTATAATTCACCCCTCCACTTT. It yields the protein CASSSGTAYNSPLHF.

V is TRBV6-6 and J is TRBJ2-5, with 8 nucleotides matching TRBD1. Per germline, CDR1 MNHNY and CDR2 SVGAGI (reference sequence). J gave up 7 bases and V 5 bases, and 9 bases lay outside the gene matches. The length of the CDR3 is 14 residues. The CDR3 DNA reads TGTGCCAGCAGTCTCACCCAGACAGGGGTGACCCAGTACTTC. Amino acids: CASSLTQTGVTQYF.

Here the CDR3 DNA reads TGTGCCAGCAGTTTGGGCCCCGGGATCGGCTACACCTTC. Translated: CASSLGPGIGYTF. The chain joins TRBV28 to TRBJ1-2; the D is unclear. Looked up from germline, CDR1 is MDHEN and CDR2 is SYDVKM. CDR3 size: 13 residues. The V gene lost 3 bases and the J gene lost 8 bases, with 13 bases spanning the gap.

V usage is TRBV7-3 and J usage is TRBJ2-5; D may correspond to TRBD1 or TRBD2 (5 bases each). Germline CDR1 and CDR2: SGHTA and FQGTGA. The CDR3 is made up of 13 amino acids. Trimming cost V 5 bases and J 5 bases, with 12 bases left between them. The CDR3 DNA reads TGTGCCAGCAGCGGGGGAGAGGCGGAGACCCAGTACTTC. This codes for CASSGGEAETQYF.

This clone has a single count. As DNA, the CDR3 is TGTGCCAGCAGTTTATCAGGGGCAGCCCGTAGGGGGGAGCTGTTTTTT. This sequence encodes CASSLSGAARRGELFF. V gene TRBV28 combines with J gene TRBJ2-2, with D perhaps TRBD1 (6 bases). The V end was cut by 1 base, the J end by 8 bases, with 17 bases between. This CDR3 has 16 residues. From germline, CDR1 is MDHEN and CDR2 SYDVKM.

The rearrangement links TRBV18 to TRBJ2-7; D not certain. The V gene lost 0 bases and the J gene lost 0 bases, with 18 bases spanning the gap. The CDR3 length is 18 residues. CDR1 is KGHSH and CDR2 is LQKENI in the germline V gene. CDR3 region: CASSPPNAAVVYSYEQYF. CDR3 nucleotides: TGTGCCAGCTCACCACCGAACGCTGCGGTAGTGTACTCCTACGAGCAGTACTTC.

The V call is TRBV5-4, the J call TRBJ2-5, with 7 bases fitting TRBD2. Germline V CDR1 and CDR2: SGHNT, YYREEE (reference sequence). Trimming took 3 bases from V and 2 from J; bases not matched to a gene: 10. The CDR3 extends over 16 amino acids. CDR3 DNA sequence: TGTGCCAGCAGCTGGAGGACTAGTGGGACTCAAGAGACCCAGTACTTC. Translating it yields CASSWRTSGTQETQYF.

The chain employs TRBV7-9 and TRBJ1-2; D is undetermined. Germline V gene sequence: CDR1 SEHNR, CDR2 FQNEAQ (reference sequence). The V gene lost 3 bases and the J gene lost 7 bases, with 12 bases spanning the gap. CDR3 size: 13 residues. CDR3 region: CASSFEAPAGYTF. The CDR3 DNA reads TGTGCCAGCAGCTTTGAGGCCCCCGCTGGCTACACCTTC.

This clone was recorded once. The CDR3 bases are TGTGCCATTACAGGAGGAGTGATGGATGGCTACACCTTC. This translates into CAITGGVMDGYTF. The V and J genes are TRBV10-3 and TRBJ1-2, with a weak D call TRBD1 (5 bases). Between the trimmed V and J ends, which lost 9 bases and 6 bases, there was a span of 17 bases. The germline CDR1 and CDR2 sequences are ENHRY and SYGVKD. The CDR3 runs 13 residues.

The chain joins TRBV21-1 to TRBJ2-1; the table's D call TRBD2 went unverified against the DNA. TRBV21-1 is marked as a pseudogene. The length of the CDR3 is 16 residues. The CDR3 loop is CASSKGGLAGGNEQFF. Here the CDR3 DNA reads TGTGCCAGCAGCAAAGGGGGGCTAGCGGGAGGTAATGAGCAGTTCTTC.

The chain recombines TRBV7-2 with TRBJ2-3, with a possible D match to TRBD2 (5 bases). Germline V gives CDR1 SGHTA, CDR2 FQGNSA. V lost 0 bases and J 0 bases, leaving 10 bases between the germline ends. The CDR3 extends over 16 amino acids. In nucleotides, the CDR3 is TGTGCCAGCAGCTTAGCAGGGCTAGCAAGCACAGATACGCAGTATTTT. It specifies CASSLAGLASTDTQYF.

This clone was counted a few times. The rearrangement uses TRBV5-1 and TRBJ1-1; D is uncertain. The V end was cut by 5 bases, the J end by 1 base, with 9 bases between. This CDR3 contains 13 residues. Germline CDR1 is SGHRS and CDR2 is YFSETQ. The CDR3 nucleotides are TGCGCCAGCAGATCCCCAGGGAACACTGAAGCTTTCTTT. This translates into CASRSPGNTEAFF.

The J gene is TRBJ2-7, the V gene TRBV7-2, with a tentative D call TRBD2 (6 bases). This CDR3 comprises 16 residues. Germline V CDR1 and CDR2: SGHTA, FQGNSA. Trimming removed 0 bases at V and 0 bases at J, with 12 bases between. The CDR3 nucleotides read TGTGCCAGCAGCTTAGCGGCGGGAAGCGGCTCCTACGAGCAGTACTTC. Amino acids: CASSLAAGSGSYEQYF.

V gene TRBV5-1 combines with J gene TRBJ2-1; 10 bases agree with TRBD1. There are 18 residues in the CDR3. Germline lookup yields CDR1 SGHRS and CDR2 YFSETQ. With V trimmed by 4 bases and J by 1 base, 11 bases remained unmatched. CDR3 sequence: CASSLGTGAIRSYNEQFF. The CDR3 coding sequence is TGCGCCAGCAGCCTGGGGACAGGGGCGATAAGATCCTACAATGAGCAGTTCTTC.